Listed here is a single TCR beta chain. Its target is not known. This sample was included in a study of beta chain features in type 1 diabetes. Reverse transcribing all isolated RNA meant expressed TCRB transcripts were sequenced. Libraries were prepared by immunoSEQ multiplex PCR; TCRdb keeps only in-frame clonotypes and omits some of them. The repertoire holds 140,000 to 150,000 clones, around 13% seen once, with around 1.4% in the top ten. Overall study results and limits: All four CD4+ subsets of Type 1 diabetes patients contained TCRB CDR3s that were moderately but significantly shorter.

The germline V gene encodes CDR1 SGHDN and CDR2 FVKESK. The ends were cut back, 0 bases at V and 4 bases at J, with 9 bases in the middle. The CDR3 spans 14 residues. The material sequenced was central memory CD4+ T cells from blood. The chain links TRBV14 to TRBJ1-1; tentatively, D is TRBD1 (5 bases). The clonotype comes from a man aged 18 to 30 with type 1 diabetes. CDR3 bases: TGTGCCAGCAGCCAAGAAGGGGTTAGCACTGAAGCTTTCTTT. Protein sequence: CASSQEGVSTEAFF.